A selection of T cell receptor beta chains follows, all from one sample in a study of beta chain features in type 1 diabetes. Libraries were prepared by immunoSEQ multiplex PCR; TCRdb keeps only in-frame clonotypes and omits some of them. The sample contains fewer than 70,000 clones, about three fifths of which appear only once. The sample taken for sequencing was stem cell memory CD4+ T cells from blood. Receptors were obtained from a woman aged 25 to 39 with type 1 diabetes. The CDR3 runs from the conserved cysteine through the conserved F or W.

V gene,J gene,CDR3 length,CDR3 protein
TRBV9,TRBJ2-3,17,CASSVTSGVTSTDTQYF
TRBV28,TRBJ1-5,16,CASSLLGQGAGQPQHF
TRBV29-1,TRBJ2-1,13,CSVRTSGRDEQFF
TRBV29-1,TRBJ1-1,10,CSVEGHEAFF
TRBV10-3,TRBJ2-7,13,CATTLGSPYEQYF
TRBV5-4,TRBJ2-5,17,CASSLDSGGGWEETQYF
TRBV19,TRBJ1-2,13,CASSMGQGDGYTF
TRBV6-1,TRBJ1-1,15,CASNSGHPGITEAFF
TRBV18,TRBJ2-3,16,CASSPSRGLSTDTQYF
TRBV28,TRBJ1-2,15,CASSSSTGADYGYTF
TRBV19,TRBJ2-3,13,CASNSAATDTQYF
TRBV5-1,TRBJ2-7,16,CASSLRTGGASYEQYF
TRBV28,TRBJ2-3,14,CASSRQGASYTQYF